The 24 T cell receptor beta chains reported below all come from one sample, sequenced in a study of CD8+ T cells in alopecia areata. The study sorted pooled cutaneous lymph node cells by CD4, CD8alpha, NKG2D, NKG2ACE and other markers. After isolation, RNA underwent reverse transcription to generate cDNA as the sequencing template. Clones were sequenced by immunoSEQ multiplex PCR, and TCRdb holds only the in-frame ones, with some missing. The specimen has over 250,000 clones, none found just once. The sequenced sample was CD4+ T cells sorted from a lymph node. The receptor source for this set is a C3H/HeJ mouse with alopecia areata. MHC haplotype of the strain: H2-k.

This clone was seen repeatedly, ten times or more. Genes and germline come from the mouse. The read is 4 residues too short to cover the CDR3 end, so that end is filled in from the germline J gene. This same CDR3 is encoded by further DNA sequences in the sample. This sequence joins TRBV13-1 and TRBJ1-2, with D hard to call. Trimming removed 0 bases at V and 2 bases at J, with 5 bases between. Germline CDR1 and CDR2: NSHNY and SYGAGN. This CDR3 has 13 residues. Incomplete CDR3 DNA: TGTGCCAGCAGTGATGCTGGGAACTCC. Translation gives CASSDAGNS. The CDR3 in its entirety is CASSDAGNSDYTF.

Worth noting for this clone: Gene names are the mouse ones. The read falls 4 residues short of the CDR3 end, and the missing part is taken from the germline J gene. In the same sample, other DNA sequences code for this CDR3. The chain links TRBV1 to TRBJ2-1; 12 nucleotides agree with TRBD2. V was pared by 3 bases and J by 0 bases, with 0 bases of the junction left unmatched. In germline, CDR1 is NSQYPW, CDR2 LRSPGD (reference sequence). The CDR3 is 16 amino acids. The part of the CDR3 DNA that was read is TGCACCTGCAGTGCGGGACTGGGGGGTAACTATGCT. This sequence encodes CTCSAGLGGNYA. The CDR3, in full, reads CTCSAGLGGNYAEQFF.

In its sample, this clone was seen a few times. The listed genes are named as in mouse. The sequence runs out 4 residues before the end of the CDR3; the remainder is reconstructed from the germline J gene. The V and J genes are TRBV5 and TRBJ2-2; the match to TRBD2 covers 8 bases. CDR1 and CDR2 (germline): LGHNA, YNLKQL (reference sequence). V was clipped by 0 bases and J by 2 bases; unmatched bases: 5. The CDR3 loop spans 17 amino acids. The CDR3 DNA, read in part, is TGTGCCAGCAGCCAAGATGTGGGGGGGAGGAACACCGGG. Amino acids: CASSQDVGGRNTG. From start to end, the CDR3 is CASSQDVGGRNTGQLYF.

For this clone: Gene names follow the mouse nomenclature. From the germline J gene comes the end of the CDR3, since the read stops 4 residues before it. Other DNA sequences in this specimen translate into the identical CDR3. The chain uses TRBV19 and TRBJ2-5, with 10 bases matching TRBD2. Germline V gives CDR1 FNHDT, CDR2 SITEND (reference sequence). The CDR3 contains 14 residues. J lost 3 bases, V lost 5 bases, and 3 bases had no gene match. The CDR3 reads CASRRTGGQDTQYF. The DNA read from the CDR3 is TGTGCCAGCAGAAGGACTGGGGGACAAGAC.

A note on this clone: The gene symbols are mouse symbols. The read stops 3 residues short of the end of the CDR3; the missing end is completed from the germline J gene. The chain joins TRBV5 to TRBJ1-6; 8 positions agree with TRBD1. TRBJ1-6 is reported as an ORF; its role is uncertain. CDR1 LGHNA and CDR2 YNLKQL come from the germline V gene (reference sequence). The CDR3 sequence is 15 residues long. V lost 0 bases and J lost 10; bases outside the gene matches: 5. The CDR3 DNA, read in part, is TGTGCCAGCAGCCAAGATGGGCAGGGGGCGTCGCCC. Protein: CASSQDGQGASP. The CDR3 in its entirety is CASSQDGQGASPLYF.

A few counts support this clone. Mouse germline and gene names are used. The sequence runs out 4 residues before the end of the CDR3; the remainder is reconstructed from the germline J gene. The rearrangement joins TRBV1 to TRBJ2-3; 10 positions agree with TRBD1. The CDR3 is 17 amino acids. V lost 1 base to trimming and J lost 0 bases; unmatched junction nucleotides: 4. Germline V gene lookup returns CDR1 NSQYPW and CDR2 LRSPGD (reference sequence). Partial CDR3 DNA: TGCACCTGCAGTGCAGGCGGGACAGGGGTTAGTGCAGAA. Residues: CTCSAGGTGVSAE. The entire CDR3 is CTCSAGGTGVSAETLYF.

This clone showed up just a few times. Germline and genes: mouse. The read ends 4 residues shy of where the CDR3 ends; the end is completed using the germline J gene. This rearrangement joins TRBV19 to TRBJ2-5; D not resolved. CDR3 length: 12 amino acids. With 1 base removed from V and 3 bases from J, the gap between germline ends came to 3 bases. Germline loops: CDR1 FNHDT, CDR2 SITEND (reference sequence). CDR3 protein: CASSIWQDTQYF. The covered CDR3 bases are TGTGCCAGCAGTATATGGCAAGAC.

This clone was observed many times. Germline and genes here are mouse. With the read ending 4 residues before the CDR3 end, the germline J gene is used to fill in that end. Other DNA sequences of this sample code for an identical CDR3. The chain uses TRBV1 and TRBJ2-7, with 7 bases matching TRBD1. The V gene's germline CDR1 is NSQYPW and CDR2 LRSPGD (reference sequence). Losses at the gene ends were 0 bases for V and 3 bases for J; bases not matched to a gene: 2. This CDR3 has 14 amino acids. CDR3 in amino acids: CTCSADPGGYEQYF. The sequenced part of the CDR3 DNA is TGCACCTGCAGTGCAGATCCAGGGGGCTAT.

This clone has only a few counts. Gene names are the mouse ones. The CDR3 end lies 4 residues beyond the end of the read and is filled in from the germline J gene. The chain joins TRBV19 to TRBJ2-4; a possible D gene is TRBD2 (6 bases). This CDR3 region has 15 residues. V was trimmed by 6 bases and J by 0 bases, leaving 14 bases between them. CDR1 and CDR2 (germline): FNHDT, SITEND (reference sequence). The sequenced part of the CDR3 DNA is TGTGCCAGCAATATCGACTGGACTAGTCAAAAC. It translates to CASNIDWTSQN. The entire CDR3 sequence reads CASNIDWTSQNTLYF.

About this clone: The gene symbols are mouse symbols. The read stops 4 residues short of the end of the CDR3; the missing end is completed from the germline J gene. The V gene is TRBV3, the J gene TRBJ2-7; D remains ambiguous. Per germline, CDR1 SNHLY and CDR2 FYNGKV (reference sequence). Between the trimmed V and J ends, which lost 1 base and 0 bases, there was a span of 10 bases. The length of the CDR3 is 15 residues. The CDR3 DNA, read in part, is TGTGCCAGCAGCTTAGTCCAGGAAAGCTCCTAT. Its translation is CASSLVQESSY. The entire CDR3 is CASSLVQESSYEQYF.

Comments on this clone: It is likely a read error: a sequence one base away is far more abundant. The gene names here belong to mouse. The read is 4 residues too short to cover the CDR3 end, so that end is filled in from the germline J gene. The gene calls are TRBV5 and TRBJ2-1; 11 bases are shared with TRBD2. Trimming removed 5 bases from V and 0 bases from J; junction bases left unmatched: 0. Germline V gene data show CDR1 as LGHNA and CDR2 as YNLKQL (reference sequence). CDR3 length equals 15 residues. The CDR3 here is CASSGTGGNYAEQFF. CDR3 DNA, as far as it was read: TGTGCCAGCAGCGGGACTGGGGGTAACTATGCT.

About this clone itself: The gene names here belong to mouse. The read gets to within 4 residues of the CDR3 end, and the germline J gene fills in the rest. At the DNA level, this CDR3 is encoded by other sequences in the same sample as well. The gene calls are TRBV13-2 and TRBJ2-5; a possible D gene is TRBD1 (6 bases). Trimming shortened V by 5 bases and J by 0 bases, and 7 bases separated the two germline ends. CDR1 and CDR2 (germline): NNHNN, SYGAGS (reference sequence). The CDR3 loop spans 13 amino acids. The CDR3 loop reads CASGTGNQDTQYF. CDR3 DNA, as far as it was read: TGTGCCAGCGGGACAGGAAACCAAGAC.

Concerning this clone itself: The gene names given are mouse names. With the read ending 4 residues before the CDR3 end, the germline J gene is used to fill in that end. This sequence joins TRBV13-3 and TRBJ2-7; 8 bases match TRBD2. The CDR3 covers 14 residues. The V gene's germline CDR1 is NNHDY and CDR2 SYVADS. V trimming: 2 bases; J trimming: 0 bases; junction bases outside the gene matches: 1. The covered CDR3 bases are TGTGCCAGCAGTGACTGGGGGGACTCCTAT. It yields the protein CASSDWGDSY. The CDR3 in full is CASSDWGDSYEQYF.

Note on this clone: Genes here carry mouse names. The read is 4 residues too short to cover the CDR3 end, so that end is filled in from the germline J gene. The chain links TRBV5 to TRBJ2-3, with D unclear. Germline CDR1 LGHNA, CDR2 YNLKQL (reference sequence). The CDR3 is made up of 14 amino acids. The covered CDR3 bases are TGTGCCAGCAGCCAAGCCCCGACAAAAGAA. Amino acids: CASSQAPTKE. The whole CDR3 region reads CASSQAPTKETLYF.

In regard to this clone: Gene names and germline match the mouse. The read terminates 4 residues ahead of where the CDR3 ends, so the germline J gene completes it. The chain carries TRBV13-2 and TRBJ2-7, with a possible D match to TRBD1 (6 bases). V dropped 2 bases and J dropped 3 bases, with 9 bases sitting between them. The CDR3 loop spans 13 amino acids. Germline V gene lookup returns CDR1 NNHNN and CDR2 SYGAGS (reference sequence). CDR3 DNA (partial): TGTGCCAGCGGTGAGAGGGACAACTAT. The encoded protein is CASGERDNY. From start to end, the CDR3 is CASGERDNYEQYF.

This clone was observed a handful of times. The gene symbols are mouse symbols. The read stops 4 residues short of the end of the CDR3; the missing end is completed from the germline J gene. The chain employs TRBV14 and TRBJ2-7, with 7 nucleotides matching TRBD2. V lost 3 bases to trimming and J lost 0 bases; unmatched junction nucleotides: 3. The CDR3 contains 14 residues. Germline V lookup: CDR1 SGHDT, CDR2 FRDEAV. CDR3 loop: CASSWTGSSYEQYF. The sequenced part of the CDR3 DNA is TGTGCCAGCAGTTGGACTGGTAGCTCCTAT.

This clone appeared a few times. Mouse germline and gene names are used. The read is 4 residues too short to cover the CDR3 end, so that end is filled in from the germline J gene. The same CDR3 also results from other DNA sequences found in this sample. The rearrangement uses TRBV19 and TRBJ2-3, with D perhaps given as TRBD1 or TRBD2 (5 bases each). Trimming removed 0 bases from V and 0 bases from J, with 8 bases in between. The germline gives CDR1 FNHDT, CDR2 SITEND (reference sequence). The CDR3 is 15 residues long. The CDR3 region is CASSIGGPSAETLYF. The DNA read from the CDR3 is TGTGCCAGCAGTATAGGGGGCCCTAGTGCAGAA.

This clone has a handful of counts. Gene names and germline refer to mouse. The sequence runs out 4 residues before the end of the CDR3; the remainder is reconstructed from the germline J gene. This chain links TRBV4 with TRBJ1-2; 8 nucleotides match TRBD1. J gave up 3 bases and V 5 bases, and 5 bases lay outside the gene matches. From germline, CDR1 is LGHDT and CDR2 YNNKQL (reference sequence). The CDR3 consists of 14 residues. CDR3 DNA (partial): TGTGCCAGCAGCCATCAGGGGGCCGACTCC. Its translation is CASSHQGADS. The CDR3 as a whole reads CASSHQGADSDYTF. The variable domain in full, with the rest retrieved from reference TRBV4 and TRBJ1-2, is ETAVFQTPNYHVTQVGNEVSFNCKQTLGHDTMYWYKQDSKKLLKIMFSYNNKQLIVNETVPRRFSPQSSDKAHLNLRIKSVEPEDSAVYLCASSHQGADSDYTFGSGTRLLVI.

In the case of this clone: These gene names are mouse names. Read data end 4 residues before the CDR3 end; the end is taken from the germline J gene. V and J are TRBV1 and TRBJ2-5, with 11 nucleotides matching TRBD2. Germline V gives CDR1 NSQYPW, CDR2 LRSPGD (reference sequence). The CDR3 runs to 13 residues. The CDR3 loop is CTCSGLGGDTQYF. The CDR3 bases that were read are TGCACCTGCAGTGGACTGGGGGGGGAC.

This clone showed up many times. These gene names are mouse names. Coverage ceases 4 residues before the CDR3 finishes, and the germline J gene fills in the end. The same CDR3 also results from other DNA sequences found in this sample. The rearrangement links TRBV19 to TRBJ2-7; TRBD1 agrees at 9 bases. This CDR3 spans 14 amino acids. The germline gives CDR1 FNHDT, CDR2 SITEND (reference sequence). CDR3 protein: CASSIVGQGYEQYF. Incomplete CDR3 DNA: TGTGCCAGCAGTATAGTCGGACAGGGGTAT.

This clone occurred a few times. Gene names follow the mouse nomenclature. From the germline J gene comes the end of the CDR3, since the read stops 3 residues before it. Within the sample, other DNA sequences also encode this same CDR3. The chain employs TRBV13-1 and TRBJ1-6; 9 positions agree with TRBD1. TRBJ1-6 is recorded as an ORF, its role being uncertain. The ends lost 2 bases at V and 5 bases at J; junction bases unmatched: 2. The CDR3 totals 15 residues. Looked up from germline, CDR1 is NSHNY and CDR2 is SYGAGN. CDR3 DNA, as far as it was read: TGTGCCAGCAGTGAGGGGACAGGGAATAATTCGCCC. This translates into CASSEGTGNNSP. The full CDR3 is CASSEGTGNNSPLYF.

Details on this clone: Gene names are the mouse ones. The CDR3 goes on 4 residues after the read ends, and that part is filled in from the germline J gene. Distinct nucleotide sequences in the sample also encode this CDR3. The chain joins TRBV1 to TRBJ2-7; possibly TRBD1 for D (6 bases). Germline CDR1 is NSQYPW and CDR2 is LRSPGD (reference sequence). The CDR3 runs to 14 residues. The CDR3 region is CTCSASRDNYEQYF. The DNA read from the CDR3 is TGCACCTGCAGTGCGTCCCGGGACAATTAT.

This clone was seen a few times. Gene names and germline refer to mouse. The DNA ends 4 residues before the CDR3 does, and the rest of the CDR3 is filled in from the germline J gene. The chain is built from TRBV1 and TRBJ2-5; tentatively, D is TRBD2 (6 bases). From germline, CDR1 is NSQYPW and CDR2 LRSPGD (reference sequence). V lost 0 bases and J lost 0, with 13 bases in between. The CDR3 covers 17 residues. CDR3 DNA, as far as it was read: TGCACCTGCAGTGCAGATATAACTGGGAGTAACCAAGAC. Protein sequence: CTCSADITGSNQD. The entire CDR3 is CTCSADITGSNQDTQYF.

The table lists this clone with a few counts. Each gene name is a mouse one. The CDR3 loop is CASSEGTGGRAETLYF. The covered CDR3 bases are TGTGCCAGCAGTGAAGGGACAGGGGGCCGTGCAGAA. The chain joins TRBV13-3 to TRBJ2-3, with 12 bases aligning to TRBD1. Read data end 4 residues before the CDR3 end; the end is taken from the germline J gene. After removal of 2 bases from V and 1 base from J, the junction contained 2 bases not matched to a gene. There are 16 residues in the CDR3. Germline CDR1 is NNHDY and CDR2 is SYVADS.